This TCR beta chain was sequenced during a study of T cell responses to AZD1222 COVID-19 vaccine. General study points: Possibly, clonal diversity was underestimated; donors were largely white British and included more females. Repertoire collection took place solely once the T cell response had peaked. Per reports, nearly half of all spike-specific TCRs target regions that are unmutated in variants.

Measured with immunoSEQ multiplex PCR; TCRdb has only the in-frame clones, and not every one. The table includes roughly 130,000 clones, around 94% detected once. Comment on this clone: Its antigen is undetermined.

The sequence was obtained from an adult in good health. Sequences were derived from peripheral blood, sampled on day 0 of AZD1222 vaccination.

The chain's CDR3 is CASSSGQGITFF. The CDR3 DNA is TGTGCCAGCAGCTCGGGACAGGGGATAACTTTCTTT. The genes are TRBV12-3 or TRBV12-4 and TRBJ1-1; TRBD1 agrees at 10 bases. The CDR3 length is 12 residues. J lost 12 bases, V lost 6 bases, and 7 bases had no gene match.